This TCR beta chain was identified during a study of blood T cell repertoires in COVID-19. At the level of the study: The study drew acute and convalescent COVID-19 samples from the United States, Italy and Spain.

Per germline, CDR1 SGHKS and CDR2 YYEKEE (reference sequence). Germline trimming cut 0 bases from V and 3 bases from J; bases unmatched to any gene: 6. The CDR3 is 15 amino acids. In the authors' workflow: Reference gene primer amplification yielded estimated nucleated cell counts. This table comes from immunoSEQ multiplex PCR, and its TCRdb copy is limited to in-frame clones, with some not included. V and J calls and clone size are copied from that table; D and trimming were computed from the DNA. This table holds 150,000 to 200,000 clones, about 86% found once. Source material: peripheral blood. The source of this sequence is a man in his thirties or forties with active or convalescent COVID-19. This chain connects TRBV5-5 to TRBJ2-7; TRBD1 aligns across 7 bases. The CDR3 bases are TGTGCCAGCAGCTTGGGAGGACAGGCGCACTACGAGCAGTACTTC. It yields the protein CASSLGGQAHYEQYF.